This T cell receptor beta chain is drawn from a study of blood T cell repertoires in COVID-19. Study-level background: Samples came from the United States, Italy and Spain, spanning acute and convalescent COVID-19. Sources were T cells, B-cell-depleted T cells, or PBMCs; the material itself was cDNA or gDNA.

How the authors handled the data: Using reference gene primer amplification, nucleated cell counts were estimated. Produced via immunoSEQ multiplex PCR; TCRdb's table is partial and in-frame only. The V and J calls and clone size were taken over from that table, and D and trimming were inferred from the DNA. The table records about 270,000 clones, about 88% of them present only once. Clinical history as reported by participants underpinned cohort assignment. This clone came up a few times. The J segment lost 4 bases and the V segment lost 1 base, leaving 6 bases of the junction unmatched. The germline CDR1 and CDR2 sequences are SNHLY and FYNNEI. The CDR3 is 15 residues long.

This chain connects TRBV2 to TRBJ1-2, with 7 bases identical to TRBD1. The sequence derives from a woman aged 50 to 60 who had recovered from COVID-19. Sequencing was performed on PBMCs or T cells enriched from blood (not recorded which). In nucleotides, the CDR3 is TGTGCCAGCAGTGAAGACAGGGGATCGGCCTATGGCTACACCTTC. It translates to CASSEDRGSAYGYTF.